This TCR beta chain was profiled in a study of post-analysis software for immune sequencing data. Study outcomes and limitations: Roughly five TRBV segments appeared more often in patients than in controls, and TRBV5-6, TRBV5-1 and TRBV20-1 were among these.

Losses at the gene ends were 6 bases for V and 6 bases for J; bases not matched to a gene: 6. The length of the CDR3 is 13 residues. The TCR beta cDNA libraries contained unique molecular identifiers. Each batch of roughly 0.9 to 11 million T cells produced a few hundred thousand cDNA molecules. TCRdb passed the PCR reads through MiXCR, listing each CDR3 protein once. The sample holds roughly 650,000 distinct CDR3 sequences, about 60% seen once. Turning to this clonotype: Its specificity is not known.

This clonotype originated in a girl aged 2-9 years with multiple sclerosis. Sequenced material: blood. This sequence joins TRBV12-3 or TRBV12-4 and TRBJ2-3, with 7 nucleotides matching TRBD1. CDR3 in DNA: TGTGCCAGCAGCCCCGGACAGGACGATACGCAGTATTTT. Translating gives CASSPGQDDTQYF.